This TCR beta chain is from a study of shared clonotypes between healthy human individuals. Method: immunoSEQ multiplex PCR; TCRdb's copy keeps in-frame clones and lacks some. This table holds about 2.1 million clones, about 93% found once. The naive CD8 population came from CD45RO-negative cells selected for CCR7, without terminally differentiated effector memory CD45RA+ cells. Source material: naive CD8+ T cells from PBMCs. The sequence derives from a man aged 18 to 29 in good health. Some clones in this sample may be carry-over from other donors' samples.

The CDR3 sequence is CASSLGEITEAFF. The CDR3 nucleotides are TGTGCCAGCAGTTTAGGGGAGATCACTGAAGCTTTCTTT. This chain links TRBV28 with TRBJ1-1, with D unresolved. V shed 2 bases and J shed 4 bases, with 8 bases lying between them. The CDR3 sequence is 13 residues long. Germline-derived CDR1 and CDR2 are MDHEN and SYDVKM.